One T cell receptor beta chain is described in this entry. Its antigen is as yet unknown. Rearranged V-D-J TRB sequences were amplified with a mixed TRB-A/B primer pool. MiXCR was run by TCRdb on the multiplex PCR reads, yielding one entry per CDR3 protein. The profile shows 7,500 or so distinct CDR3 sequences, less than 45% of them singletons. The CDR3 is 14 residues long. Trimming stripped 4 bases from V and 1 base from J, with 10 bases between. This sample is part of a study of T cell repertoires in aging, cancer and after chemotherapy. Study information: Donors were grouped into six age bands spanning 30 or younger through 70 or older. The full dataset contained around 8.2 million TCR reads. Study-level results: Untreated cancer patients had significantly lower blood TCR diversity than age-matched healthy donors. Rebound thymic output was suggested by rising median generation probability during chemotherapy in each cancer cohort.

Amplification of TCR beta used genomic DNA extracted from peripheral blood. Sequencing was done on a sample of blood. J is TRBJ1-2 and V is TRBV12-3 or TRBV12-4, with D unresolved. The origin of this receptor is a human donor in good health. DNA for the CDR3: TGTGCCAGCAGTTGGGATAATTATAACTATGGCTACACCTTC. Its protein product is CASSWDNYNYGYTF.